This T cell receptor (beta chain) was profiled in a study of blood T cells in healthy people across ages. Sample-barcoded 5' priming and a J-beta primer mix drove a second PCR of about 6 to 12 cycles. TCRdb itself ran the 5' RACE reads through MiXCR, one entry per CDR3 protein. The sample lists over 500,000 distinct CDR3 sequences, roughly a quarter seen once, with 3% to 4.5% in the top ten. CDR1 SGHTA and CDR2 FQGNSA come from the germline V gene. This CDR3 has 16 amino acids. Trimming left V 5 bases short and J 2 bases short, with 15 bases between. Isolation recovered at least 6 million PBMCs from every sample. This sample was shared with a second study, whose subject was T cells of mothers and their children.

This chain uses TRBV7-2 with TRBJ1-4; the D is unclear. The sample comprised blood. The clonotype was recovered from a boy aged 2 to 10 in good health. Here the CDR3 reads CASSREGWITNEKLFF. In DNA, the CDR3 is TGTGCCAGCAGCCGGGAGGGATGGATCACTAATGAAAAACTGTTTTTT.